The present TCR beta chain was sequenced within a study of shared clonotypes between healthy human individuals. Study in general: Donors were two women and a few men aged 18 to 49.

Healthy and HIV-negative, the adult donors had no recent acute infections or vaccinations. Investigators divided CD4+ cells into CD45RA+ naive and CD45RA-negative memory subsets. The material for each subset, its genomic DNA, was split evenly across several immunoSEQ plates. The assay was immunoSEQ multiplex PCR, and TCRdb's table has in-frame clones only and misses some. The sample lists some 1.1 million clones; 77% were seen once. V lost 5 bases, J lost 0 bases, and 3 bases stayed unmatched. The length of the CDR3 is 14 residues. Germline V gene lookup returns CDR1 MDHEN and CDR2 SYDVKM. The chain has TRBV28 and TRBJ2-5, with 7 positions matching TRBD2. The sequenced sample was memory CD4+ T cells from PBMCs. Subset here: CD45RA-negative fraction. This sequence was found in a man aged 18 to 30 in good health. Some clones in this sample may be carry-over from other donors' samples. CDR3 sequence (DNA): TGTGCCAGCAGTAGCGGGATCTACCAAGAGACCCAGTACTTC. This sequence encodes CASSSGIYQETQYF.